Listed below are T cell receptor beta chains from one sample, sequenced in a study of T cell responses to AZD1222 COVID-19 vaccine. Method: immunoSEQ multiplex PCR; TCRdb's copy keeps in-frame clones and lacks some. This sample has approximately 84,000 clones, with 80% to 90% found just once. Sample: peripheral blood, taken on day 0 of AZD1222 vaccination. Source of these receptors: an adult in good health. Each CDR3 is given with its conserved first and last residue. The D gene is left open where the match is weak.

len,j_gene,v_gene,d_gene,CDR3nt,CDR3aa
15,TRBJ2-7,TRBV28,TRBD1,TGTGCCAGCATCCACAGGGGATCCTCTCCCTACGAGCAGTACTTC,CASIHRGSSPYEQYF
15,TRBJ2-1,TRBV11-2,TRBD1,TGTGCCAGCAGCTTAGCCACGACAGGGCTCAATGAGCAGTTCTTC,CASSLATTGLNEQFF
13,TRBJ2-3,TRBV5-1,.,TGCGCCAGCAGCTTGGGGACGCAGGATACGCAGTATTTT,CASSLGTQDTQYF
13,TRBJ1-6,TRBV6-5,TRBD1,TGTGCCAGCAGAAGGACAGGCGATTCACCCCTCCACTTT,CASRRTGDSPLHF
15,TRBJ2-3,TRBV19,TRBD2,TGTGCCAGTAGTATATACGGGAGGCCCACAGATACGCAGTATTTT,CASSIYGRPTDTQYF
15,TRBJ2-1,TRBV7-9,TRBD2,TGTGCCAGCAGCCCTGGGCTAGCGGGATACAATGAGCAGTTCTTC,CASSPGLAGYNEQFF
14,TRBJ2-2,TRBV5-1,.,TGCGCCAGCAGCTTAAGGGGAAACACCGGGGAGCTGTTTTTT,CASSLRGNTGELFF
15,TRBJ1-1,TRBV28,.,TGTGCCAGCACGTCTTTTGGGGAGGCGAACACTGAAGCTTTCTTT,CASTSFGEANTEAFF
11,TRBJ2-3,TRBV6-1,.,TGTGCCAGCAGTGATCTTTATACGCAGTATTTT,CASSDLYTQYF
12,TRBJ1-4,TRBV4-2,TRBD1,TGTGCCAGCAGCCAAGGGACAGGTAAACTGTTTTTT,CASSQGTGKLFF
12,TRBJ1-2,TRBV7-2,.,TGTGCCAGCGCCATTCCCGGGTATGGCTACACCTTC,CASAIPGYGYTF
17,TRBJ2-1,TRBV10-1,TRBD1,TGCGCCAGCAGTGAGTATCCCGTGGGACAGCCGAACAATGAGCAGTTCTTC,CASSEYPVGQPNNEQFF